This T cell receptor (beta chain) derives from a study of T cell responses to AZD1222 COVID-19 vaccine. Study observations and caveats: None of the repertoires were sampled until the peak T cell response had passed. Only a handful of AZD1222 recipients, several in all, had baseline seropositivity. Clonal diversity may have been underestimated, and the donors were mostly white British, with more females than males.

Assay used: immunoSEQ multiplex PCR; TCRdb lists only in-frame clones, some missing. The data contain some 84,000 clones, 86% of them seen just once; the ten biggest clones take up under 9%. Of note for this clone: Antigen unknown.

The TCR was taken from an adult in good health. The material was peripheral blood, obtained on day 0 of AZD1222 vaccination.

CDR3 sequence (DNA): TGTGCCAGCTCACCACCGGGACAGGGGTTAGAAACTAATGAAAAACTGTTTTTT. Translation: CASSPPGQGLETNEKLFF. The chain combines TRBV18 with TRBJ1-4; 10 bases match TRBD1. The CDR3 contains 18 residues. With 0 bases clipped from V and 1 base from J, the junction kept 5 bases outside the gene matches. Germline lookup yields CDR1 KGHSH and CDR2 LQKENI.